This TCR beta chain was documented in a study of Graves' ophthalmopathy and Graves' hyperthyroidism. Study overall: Sampling took place at initial diagnosis, with peripheral blood obtained before any treatment.

The CDR3 loop spans 15 amino acids. V shed 4 bases and J 3 bases; nucleotides not matched to a gene: 6. CDR1 MNHNS and CDR2 SASEGT come from the germline V gene. TCR beta CDR3 amplification used RNA transcripts. First-round RT-PCR relied on HTBI primers, and a second-round multiplex PCR came next. TCRdb re-called the multiplex PCR reads through MiXCR, storing one row per CDR3 protein. The sample gives about 370,000 distinct CDR3 sequences, 15% to 20% of which show up once; around 2.4% is in the top ten. Among the hyperthyroidism patients, all were newly diagnosed, aged 18 to 65, with under 2 months' duration. PBMCs had their origin in fresh peripheral blood (10 ml).

This receptor was identified in an adult woman with stable Graves' hyperthyroidism. The gene calls are TRBV6-1 and TRBJ1-2, with 9 nucleotides matching TRBD1. Specimen: peripheral blood. The CDR3 sequence is CASSVTGGAYYGYTF. The CDR3 nucleotides read TGTGCCAGCAGTGTAACAGGGGGCGCTTACTATGGCTACACCTTC.